This entry lists 9 T cell receptor beta chains sequenced from one sample in a study of lymphopenia after photon versus proton radiotherapy. The method was immunoSEQ multiplex PCR; TCRdb's version includes in-frame clones alone and lacks a portion of them. Among roughly 12,000 clones listed, about 87% were seen once. The sequencing used peripheral blood, collected from a patient treated with photon-based radiotherapy. The receptors come from a man in his 60s with pancreatic cancer.

The chain employs TRBV5-1 and TRBJ2-7; D might be TRBD1 (6 bases). Trimming took 4 bases from V and 5 from J, leaving 16 bases between them. CDR3 length: 14 amino acids. CDR1 is SGHRS, CDR2 YFSETQ, per germline. The CDR3 sequence is CASSPGAGLDEQYF. The CDR3 DNA reads as TGCGCCAGCAGCCCAGGGGCAGGGTTGGACGAGCAGTACTTC.

J is TRBJ2-7 and V is TRBV19; a weak D match, TRBD1 (6 bases). V was shortened by 3 bases and J by 7 bases, with 19 bases between the two germline ends. Germline V gives CDR1 LNHDA, CDR2 SQIVND (reference sequence). The CDR3 is 15 residues long. Here the CDR3 reads CASSIDRTGFSEQYF. CDR3 bases: TGTGCCAGTAGTATTGACAGGACGGGGTTCAGTGAGCAGTACTTC.

V gene TRBV18 combines with J gene TRBJ2-5; 7 bases are a match to TRBD1. This CDR3 is built from 14 residues. After removal of 6 bases from V and 2 bases from J, the junction contained 6 bases not matched to a gene. Germline CDR1 is KGHSH and CDR2 is LQKENI. In DNA form, the CDR3 reads TGTGCCAGCTCGCCTATGGGACAGCAAGAGACCCAGTACTTC. This encodes CASSPMGQQETQYF.

J is TRBJ2-3 and V is TRBV27; possibly TRBD1 or TRBD2 for D (5 bases each). Germline CDR1 is MNHEY and CDR2 is SMNVEV (reference sequence). V was shortened by 3 bases and J by 0 bases, with 16 bases between the two germline ends. The CDR3 sequence is 17 residues long. CDR3 region: CASSLWGRATSTDTQYF. CDR3 DNA: TGTGCCAGCAGTTTGTGGGGACGCGCAACTAGCACAGATACGCAGTATTTT.

This chain connects TRBV11-1 to TRBJ1-2; TRBD1 matches 7 bases. The germline gives CDR1 SGHAT, CDR2 FQDESV (reference sequence). V dropped 1 base and J dropped 4; count of bases not matched to a gene: 3. This CDR3 is built from 14 residues. The CDR3 sequence: CASSLGGTAYGYTF. The CDR3 bases are TGTGCCAGCAGCTTAGGAGGGACAGCCTATGGCTACACCTTC.

This clone was recorded only once. The CDR3: CASSDTGGETQYF. The CDR3 nucleotides are TGTGCCAGCTCAGATACCGGGGGGGAGACCCAGTACTTC. V gene TRBV18 combines with J gene TRBJ2-5; TRBD2 matches at 7 bases. Germline CDR1 reads KGHSH; CDR2 reads LQKENI. CDR3 length: 13 amino acids. The J segment lost 5 bases and the V segment lost 5 bases, leaving 5 bases of the junction unmatched.

V usage is TRBV27 and J usage is TRBJ1-5; D is unresolved. V was cut by 1 base and J by 5 bases, with 6 bases left in between. This CDR3 region has 13 residues. The germline gives CDR1 MNHEY, CDR2 SMNVEV (reference sequence). CDR3 sequence: CASSLYGDQPQHF. CDR3 sequence (DNA): TGTGCCAGCAGTTTATACGGGGATCAGCCCCAGCATTTT.

This chain connects TRBV28 to TRBJ1-1; D possibly corresponds to TRBD1 (6 bases). CDR1 MDHEN and CDR2 SYDVKM come from the germline V gene. The CDR3 totals 16 residues. The V gene lost 3 bases and the J gene lost 0 bases, with 14 bases spanning the gap. CDR3 loop: CASSLRGAGLNTEAFF. CDR3 in DNA: TGTGCCAGCAGTTTGCGGGGGGCAGGGCTGAACACTGAAGCTTTCTTT.

This chain connects TRBV10-2 to TRBJ2-1; 10 bases fit TRBD2. CDR3 length: 17 residues. CDR1 is WSHSY and CDR2 is SAAADI in the germline V gene. The V segment lost 3 bases and the J segment 5 bases; nucleotides outside the gene matches: 10. CDR3: CASSDLAGDFPHNEQFF. In DNA, the CDR3 is TGCGCCAGCAGTGATCTAGCGGGGGATTTCCCCCACAATGAGCAGTTCTTC.